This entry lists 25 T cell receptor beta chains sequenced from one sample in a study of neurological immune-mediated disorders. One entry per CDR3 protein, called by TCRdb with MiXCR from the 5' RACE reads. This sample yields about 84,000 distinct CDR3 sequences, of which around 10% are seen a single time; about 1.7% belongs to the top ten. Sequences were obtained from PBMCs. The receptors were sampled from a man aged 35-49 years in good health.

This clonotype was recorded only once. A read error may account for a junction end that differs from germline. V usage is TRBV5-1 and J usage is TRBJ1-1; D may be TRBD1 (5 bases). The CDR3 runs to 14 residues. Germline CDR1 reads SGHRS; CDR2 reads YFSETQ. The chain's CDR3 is CASSLRQTNTEDFF. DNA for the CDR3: TGCGCCAGCAGCTTGAGACAGACTAACACTGAAGATTTCTTT.

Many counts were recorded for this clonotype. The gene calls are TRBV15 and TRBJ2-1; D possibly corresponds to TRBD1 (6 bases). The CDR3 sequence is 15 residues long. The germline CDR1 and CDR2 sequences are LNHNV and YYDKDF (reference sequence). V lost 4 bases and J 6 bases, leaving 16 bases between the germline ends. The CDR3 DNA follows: TGTGCCACCAGCACAGACCCAGGGGCTTTCAATGAGCAGTTCTTC. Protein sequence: CATSTDPGAFNEQFF.

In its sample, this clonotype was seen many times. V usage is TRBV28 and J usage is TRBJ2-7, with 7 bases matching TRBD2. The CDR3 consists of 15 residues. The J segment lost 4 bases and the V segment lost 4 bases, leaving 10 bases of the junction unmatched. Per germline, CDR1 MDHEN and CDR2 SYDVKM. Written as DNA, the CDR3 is TGTGCCAGCAGTTACCGGGCGGGAGCTAAGTACGAGCAGTACTTC. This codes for CASSYRAGAKYEQYF.

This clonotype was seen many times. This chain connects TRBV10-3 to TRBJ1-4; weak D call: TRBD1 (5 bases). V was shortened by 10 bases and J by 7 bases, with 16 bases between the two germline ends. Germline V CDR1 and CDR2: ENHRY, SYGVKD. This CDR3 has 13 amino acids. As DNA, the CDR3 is TGTGCCACTGGGGACGGGTGGAGTGAAAAACTGTTTTTT. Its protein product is CATGDGWSEKLFF.

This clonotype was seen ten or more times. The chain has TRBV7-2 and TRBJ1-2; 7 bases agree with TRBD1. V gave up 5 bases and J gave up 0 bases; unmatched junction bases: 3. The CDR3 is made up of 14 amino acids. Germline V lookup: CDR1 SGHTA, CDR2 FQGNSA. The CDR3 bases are TGTGCCAGCAGCCGGGACAGAGCTAACTATGGCTACACCTTC. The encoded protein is CASSRDRANYGYTF.

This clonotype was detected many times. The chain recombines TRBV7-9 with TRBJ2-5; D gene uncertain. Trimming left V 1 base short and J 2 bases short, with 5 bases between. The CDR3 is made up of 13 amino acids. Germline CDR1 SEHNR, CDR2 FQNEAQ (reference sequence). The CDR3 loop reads CASSLELQETQYF. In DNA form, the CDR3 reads TGTGCCAGCAGCTTAGAACTGCAAGAGACCCAGTACTTC.

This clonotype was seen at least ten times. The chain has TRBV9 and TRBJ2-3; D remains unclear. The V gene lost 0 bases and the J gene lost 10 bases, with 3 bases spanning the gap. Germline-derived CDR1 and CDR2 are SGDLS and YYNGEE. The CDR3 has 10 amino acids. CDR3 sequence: CASSVGPQYF. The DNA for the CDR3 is TGTGCCAGCAGCGTAGGACCGCAGTATTTT.

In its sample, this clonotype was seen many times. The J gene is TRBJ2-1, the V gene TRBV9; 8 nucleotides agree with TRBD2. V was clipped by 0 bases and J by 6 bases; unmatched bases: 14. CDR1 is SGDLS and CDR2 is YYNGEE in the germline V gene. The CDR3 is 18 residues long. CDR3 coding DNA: TGTGCCAGCAGCGTAGACGGTTCGGCGGGAGGATCAAGCAATGAGCAGTTCTTC. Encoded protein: CASSVDGSAGGSSNEQFF.

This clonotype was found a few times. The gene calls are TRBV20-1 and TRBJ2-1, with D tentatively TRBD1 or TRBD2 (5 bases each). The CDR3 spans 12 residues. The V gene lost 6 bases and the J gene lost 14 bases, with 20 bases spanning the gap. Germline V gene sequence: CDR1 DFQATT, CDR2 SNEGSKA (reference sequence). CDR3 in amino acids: CSAGLGGKEKFF. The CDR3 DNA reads TGCAGTGCAGGCCTTGGGGGTAAAGAAAAGTTCTTC.

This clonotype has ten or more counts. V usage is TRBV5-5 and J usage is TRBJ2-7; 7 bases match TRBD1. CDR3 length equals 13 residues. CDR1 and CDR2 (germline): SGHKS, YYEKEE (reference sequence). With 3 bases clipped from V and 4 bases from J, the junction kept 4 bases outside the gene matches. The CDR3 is CASSSGTAYEQYF. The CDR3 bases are TGTGCCAGCAGCTCCGGGACAGCGTACGAGCAGTACTTC.

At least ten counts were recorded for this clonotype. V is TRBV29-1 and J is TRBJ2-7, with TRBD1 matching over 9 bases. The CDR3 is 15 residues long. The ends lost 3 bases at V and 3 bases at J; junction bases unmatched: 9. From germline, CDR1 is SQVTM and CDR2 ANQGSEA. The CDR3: CSVEAWEGQGYEQYF. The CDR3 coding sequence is TGCAGCGTTGAGGCCTGGGAGGGACAGGGCTACGAGCAGTACTTC.

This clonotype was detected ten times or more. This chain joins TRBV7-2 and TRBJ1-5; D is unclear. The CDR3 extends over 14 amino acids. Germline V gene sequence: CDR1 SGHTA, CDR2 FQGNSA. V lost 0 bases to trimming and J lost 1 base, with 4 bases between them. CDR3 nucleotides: TGTGCCAGCAGCTTAGCGGGCAGCAATCAGCCCCAGCATTTT. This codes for CASSLAGSNQPQHF. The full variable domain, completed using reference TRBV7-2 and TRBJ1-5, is GAGVSQSPSNKVTEKGKDVELRCDPISGHTALYWYRQSLGQGLEFLIYFQGNSAPDKSGLPSDRFSAERTGGSVSTLTIQRTQQEDSAVYLCASSLAGSNQPQHFGDGTRLSIL.

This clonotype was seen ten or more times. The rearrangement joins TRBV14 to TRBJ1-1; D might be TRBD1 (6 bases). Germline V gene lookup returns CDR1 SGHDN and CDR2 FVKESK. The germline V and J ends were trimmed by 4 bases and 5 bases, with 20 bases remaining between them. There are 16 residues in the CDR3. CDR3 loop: CASSPLGGVVSTEAFF. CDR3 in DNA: TGTGCCAGCAGCCCGCTAGGGGGGGTAGTGTCGACTGAAGCTTTCTTT.

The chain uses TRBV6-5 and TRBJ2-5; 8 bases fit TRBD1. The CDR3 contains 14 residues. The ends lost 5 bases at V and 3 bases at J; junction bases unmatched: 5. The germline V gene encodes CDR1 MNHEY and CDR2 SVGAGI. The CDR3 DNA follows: TGTGCCAGCAGTCGGGGGACAGGCAAAGAGACCCAGTACTTC. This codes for CASSRGTGKETQYF.

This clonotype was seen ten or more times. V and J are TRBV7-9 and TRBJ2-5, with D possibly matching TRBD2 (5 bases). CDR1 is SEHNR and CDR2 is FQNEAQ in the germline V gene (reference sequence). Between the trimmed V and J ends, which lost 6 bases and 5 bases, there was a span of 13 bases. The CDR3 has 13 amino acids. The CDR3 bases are TGTGCCAGCAGTTCCAAATGGGAGGAGACCCAGTACTTC. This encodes CASSSKWEETQYF.

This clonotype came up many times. In DNA, the CDR3 is TGTGCCAGCAGCTTGCGGCTAGCGGACTACAATGAGCAGTTCTTC. Its translation is CASSLRLADYNEQFF. The gene calls are TRBV5-5 and TRBJ2-1, with 7 bases matching TRBD2. The CDR3 has 15 residues. Germline CDR1 reads SGHKS; CDR2 reads YYEKEE (reference sequence). The ends lost 1 base at V and 3 bases at J; junction bases unmatched: 4.

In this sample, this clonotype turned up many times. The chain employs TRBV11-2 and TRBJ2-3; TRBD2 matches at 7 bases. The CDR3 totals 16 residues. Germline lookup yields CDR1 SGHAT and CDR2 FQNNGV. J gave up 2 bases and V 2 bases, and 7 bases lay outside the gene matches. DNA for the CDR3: TGTGCCAGCAGCTTAAGGCTCGGGGGGTCCACAGATACGCAGTATTTT. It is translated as CASSLRLGGSTDTQYF. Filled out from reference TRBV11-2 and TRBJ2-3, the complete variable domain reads EAGVAQSPRYKIIEKRQSVAFWCNPISGHATLYWYQQILGQGPKLLIQFQNNGVVDDSQLPKDRFSAERLKGVDSTLKIQPAKLEDSAVYLCASSLRLGGSTDTQYFGPGTRLTVL.

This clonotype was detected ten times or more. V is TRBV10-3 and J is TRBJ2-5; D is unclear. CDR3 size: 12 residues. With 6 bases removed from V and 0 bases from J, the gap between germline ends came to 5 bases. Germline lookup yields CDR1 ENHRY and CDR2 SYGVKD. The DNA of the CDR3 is TGTGCCATCAGAGACGACCAAGAGACCCAGTACTTC. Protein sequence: CAIRDDQETQYF.

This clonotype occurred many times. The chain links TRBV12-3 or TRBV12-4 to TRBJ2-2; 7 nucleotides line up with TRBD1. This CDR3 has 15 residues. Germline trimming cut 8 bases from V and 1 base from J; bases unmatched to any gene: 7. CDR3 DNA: TGTGCCAGCGTTAAGACAGGGCTGAACACCGGGGAGCTGTTTTTT. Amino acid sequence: CASVKTGLNTGELFF.

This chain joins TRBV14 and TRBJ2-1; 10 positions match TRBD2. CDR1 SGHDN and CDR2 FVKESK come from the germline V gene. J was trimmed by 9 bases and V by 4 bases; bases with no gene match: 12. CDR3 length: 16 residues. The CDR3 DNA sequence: TGTGCCAGCAGCCTAGGCATAAGCGGGAGGGCCGGTGAGCAGTTCTTC. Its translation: CASSLGISGRAGEQFF.

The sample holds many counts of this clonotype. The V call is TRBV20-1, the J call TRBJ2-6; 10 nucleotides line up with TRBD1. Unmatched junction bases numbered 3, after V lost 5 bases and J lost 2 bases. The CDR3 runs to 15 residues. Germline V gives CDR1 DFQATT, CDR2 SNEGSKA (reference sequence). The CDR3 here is CSALGQGAGANVLTF. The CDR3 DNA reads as TGCAGTGCTCTTGGACAGGGGGCTGGGGCCAACGTCCTGACTTTC.

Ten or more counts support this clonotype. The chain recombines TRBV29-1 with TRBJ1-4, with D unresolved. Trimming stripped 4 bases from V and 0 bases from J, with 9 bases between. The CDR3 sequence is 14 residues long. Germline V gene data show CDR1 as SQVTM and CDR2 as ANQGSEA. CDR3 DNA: TGCAGCGTTGGGTATATAGCAACTAATGAAAAACTGTTTTTT. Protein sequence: CSVGYIATNEKLFF.

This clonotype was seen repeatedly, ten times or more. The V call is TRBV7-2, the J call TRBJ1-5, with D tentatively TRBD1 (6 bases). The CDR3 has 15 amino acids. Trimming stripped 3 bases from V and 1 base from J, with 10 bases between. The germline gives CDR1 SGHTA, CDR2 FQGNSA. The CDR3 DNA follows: TGTGCCAGCAGCTTTACAGGGTGGAGCAATCAGCCCCAGCATTTT. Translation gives CASSFTGWSNQPQHF. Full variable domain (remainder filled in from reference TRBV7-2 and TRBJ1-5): GAGVSQSPSNKVTEKGKDVELRCDPISGHTALYWYRQSLGQGLEFLIYFQGNSAPDKSGLPSDRFSAERTGGSVSTLTIQRTQQEDSAVYLCASSFTGWSNQPQHFGDGTRLSIL.

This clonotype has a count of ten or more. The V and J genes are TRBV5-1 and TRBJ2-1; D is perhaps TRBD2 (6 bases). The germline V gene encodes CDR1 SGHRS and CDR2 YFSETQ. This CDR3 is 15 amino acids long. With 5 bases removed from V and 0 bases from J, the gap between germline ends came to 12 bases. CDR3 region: CASRLDGSSYNEQFF. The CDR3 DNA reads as TGCGCCAGCAGACTAGACGGGAGCTCCTACAATGAGCAGTTCTTC.

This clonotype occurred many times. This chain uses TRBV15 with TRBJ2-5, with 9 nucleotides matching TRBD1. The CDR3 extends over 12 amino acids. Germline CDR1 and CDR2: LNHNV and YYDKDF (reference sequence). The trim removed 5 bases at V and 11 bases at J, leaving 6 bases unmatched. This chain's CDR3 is CATSRADRGQYF. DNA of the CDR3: TGTGCCACCAGCCGAGCAGACAGGGGGCAGTACTTC.